The text below deals with one T cell receptor (beta chain). Produced via immunoSEQ multiplex PCR; TCRdb's table is partial and in-frame only. Among more than 45,000 clones listed, about nine tenths were seen once. This specimen comes from a study of OX40 agonist ivuxolimab in advanced cancers. Background on the study: At around 81% male, the cohort had a mean age of 60 years, ranging from about 23 to 79. People who had prior anti-PD-1, anti-PD-L1 or anti-CTLA-4 therapy could take part, and about 40% had some. Patients achieving partial responses numbered three: one hepatocellular carcinoma case and two cutaneous melanoma cases.

This CDR3 spans 15 amino acids. The germline V gene has CDR1 SNHLY and CDR2 FYNNEI. The ends lost 4 bases at V and 7 bases at J; junction bases unmatched: 12. The source is an adult with an advanced solid tumor such as melanoma, head and neck, liver or kidney cancer. The chain uses TRBV2 and TRBJ1-2; 7 nucleotides line up with TRBD1. Sample: CD4+ or CD8+ T cells sorted from blood, taken in a trial of the OX40 agonist ivuxolimab. CDR3 coding DNA: TGTGCCAGCAGTGGGTTGACAGGGTCCCTGGGTGGCTACACCTTC. Its translation is CASSGLTGSLGGYTF.